This entry lists 13 T cell receptor beta chains sequenced from one sample in a study of cytomegalovirus exposure and HLA in healthy donors. Primers: 60 Vbeta forward and 13 Jbeta reverse. Only in-frame clones appear in the TCRdb table, and some are missing; sequencing was by immunoSEQ multiplex PCR. The sample shows over 85,000 clones, about 70% of them seen only once. Material for sequencing was PBMCs. These receptors were taken from a young man in good health and CMV-seronegative.

The chain combines TRBV6-1 with TRBJ2-7; D perhaps matches TRBD1 (5 bases). Trimming pared 0 bases from V and 0 bases from J, leaving 9 bases between. In germline, CDR1 is MNHNS, CDR2 SASEGT. This CDR3 is 15 amino acids long. CDR3 region: CASSEAKDNSYEQYF. The CDR3 DNA is TGTGCCAGCAGTGAAGCAAAGGACAACTCCTACGAGCAGTACTTC.

This clone was seen more than once but under ten times. The genes are TRBV15 and TRBJ2-7, with 7 bases that match TRBD1. Germline CDR1 is LNHNV and CDR2 is YYDKDF (reference sequence). The CDR3 runs 15 residues. V was clipped by 4 bases and J by 4 bases; unmatched bases: 10. The CDR3 protein is CATSKGGGEPYEQYF. The CDR3 DNA reads as TGTGCCACCAGCAAAGGGGGCGGAGAACCTTACGAGCAGTACTTC.

In DNA, the CDR3 is TGCGCCAGCAGCACGGCCGGACAGGGAGGTTATAATTCACCCCTCCACTTT. Translated, it gives CASSTAGQGGYNSPLHF. The V and J genes are TRBV5-1 and TRBJ1-6; 8 bases are a match to TRBD1. The CDR3 sequence is 17 residues long. CDR1 and CDR2 from the germline V gene are SGHRS and YFSETQ. Germline trimming cut 4 bases from V and 4 bases from J; bases unmatched to any gene: 10. Looking up the rest from reference TRBV5-1 and TRBJ1-6 gives the full variable domain: KAGVTQTPRYLIKTRGQQVTLSCSPISGHRSVSWYQQTPGQGLQFLFEYFSETQRNKGNFPGRFSGRQFSNSRSEMNVSTLELGDSALYLCASSTAGQGGYNSPLHFGNGTRLTVT.

The CDR3 loop is CASSLFGSSYNSPLHF. The CDR3 nucleotides are TGTGCCAGCAGCTTATTCGGGAGCTCCTATAATTCACCCCTCCACTTT. This sequence joins TRBV13 and TRBJ1-6; no firm D call. This CDR3 region has 16 residues. CDR1 is PRHDT, CDR2 FYEKMQ, per germline (reference sequence). V shed 2 bases and J shed 0 bases, with 8 bases lying between them. Using reference TRBV13 and TRBJ1-6 for the parts outside the CDR3, the full variable domain is AAGVIQSPRHLIKEKRETATLKCYPIPRHDTVYWYQQGPGQDPQFLISFYEKMQSDKGSIPDRFSAQQFSDYHSELNMSSLELGDSALYFCASSLFGSSYNSPLHFGNGTRLTVT.

The chain is built from TRBV30 and TRBJ1-1; maybe TRBD1 (5 bases). The germline CDR1 and CDR2 sequences are GTSNPN and SVGIG (reference sequence). With 1 base removed from V and 4 bases from J, the gap between germline ends came to 10 bases. The CDR3 runs to 13 residues. CDR3: CAWSDSTVTEAFF. In nucleotides, the CDR3 is TGTGCCTGGAGTGATTCGACAGTCACTGAAGCTTTCTTT.

The gene calls are TRBV4-1 and TRBJ2-1; TRBD2 matches at 15 bases. Germline values: CDR1 MGHRA, CDR2 YSYEKL. The CDR3 is 19 amino acids. V dropped 4 bases and J dropped 1; count of bases not matched to a gene: 8. This chain's CDR3 is CASSPTGLAGGSSYNEQFF. CDR3 bases: TGCGCCAGCAGCCCAACGGGACTAGCGGGGGGATCTTCCTACAATGAGCAGTTCTTC.

The rearrangement joins TRBV12-5 to TRBJ2-7, with TRBD2 identical over 8 bases. The CDR3 totals 13 residues. V trimming: 6 bases; J trimming: 3 bases; junction bases outside the gene matches: 4. In germline, CDR1 is LGHNT, CDR2 FRNRAP. The CDR3 loop is CASGVAGFYEQYF. Written as DNA, the CDR3 is TGTGCTAGTGGGGTAGCGGGGTTCTACGAGCAGTACTTC.

V gene TRBV4-3 combines with J gene TRBJ1-1; D ambiguous. The V end was cut by 3 bases, the J end by 1 base, with 6 bases between. CDR1 and CDR2 (germline): LGHNA, YSLEER. CDR3 length: 13 amino acids. The CDR3 spells CASSHNTNTEAFF. The CDR3 nucleotides read TGCGCCAGCAGCCATAACACGAACACTGAAGCTTTCTTT.

This chain uses TRBV6-4 with TRBJ1-2; no clear D gene. The CDR3 spans 14 residues. CDR1 MRHNA and CDR2 SNTAGT come from the germline V gene. Trimming left V 5 bases short and J 4 bases short, with 14 bases between. The CDR3 sequence: CASSPDTSSYGYTF. The CDR3 region has the DNA TGTGCCAGCAGTCCCGACACGAGCAGCTATGGCTACACCTTC.

The chain recombines TRBV29-1 with TRBJ1-4; the D gene is possibly TRBD1 (6 bases). V was pared by 2 bases and J by 8 bases, with 15 bases between. CDR3 length: 14 residues. Looked up from germline, CDR1 is SQVTM and CDR2 is ANQGSEA. CDR3 amino acids: CSVESQGNREKLFF. The DNA of the CDR3 is TGCAGCGTTGAATCGCAGGGGAATAGGGAAAAACTGTTTTTT. The entire variable domain, with the rest obtained from reference TRBV29-1 and TRBJ1-4, is as follows: SAVISQKPSRDICQRGTSLTIQCQVDSQVTMMFWYRQQPGQSLTLIATANQGSEATYESGFVIDKFPISRPNLTFSTLTVSNMSPEDSSIYLCSVESQGNREKLFFGSGTQLSVL.

The gene calls are TRBV6-5 and TRBJ2-3; 7 nucleotides match TRBD2. Trimming took 10 bases from V and 0 from J; bases not matched to a gene: 10. This CDR3 has 15 amino acids. Per germline, CDR1 MNHEY and CDR2 SVGAGI. CDR3 in amino acids: CATCRGESSTDTQYF. CDR3 DNA: TGTGCCACTTGTCGGGGGGAGAGTAGCACAGATACGCAGTATTTT.

The chain joins TRBV4-1 to TRBJ2-1; 10 positions match TRBD2. CDR3 length: 16 amino acids. Germline V lookup: CDR1 MGHRA, CDR2 YSYEKL. Trimming at V came to 3 bases and at J to 0 bases, leaving 2 bases not matched to a gene. CDR3 sequence: CASSQSSGSSYNEQFF. DNA for the CDR3: TGCGCCAGCAGCCAGTCTAGCGGGAGCTCCTACAATGAGCAGTTCTTC.

This clone has only one observation. The V gene is TRBV7-6, the J gene TRBJ1-6, with 9 bases aligning to TRBD1. Germline V lookup: CDR1 SGHVS, CDR2 FNYEAQ. J gave up 11 bases and V 1 base, and 6 bases lay outside the gene matches. The CDR3 is made up of 15 amino acids. CDR3 region: CASSLGGQGDTPLHF. The CDR3 bases are TGTGCCAGCAGCTTAGGGGGACAGGGTGACACACCCCTCCACTTT.